The 9 T cell receptor beta chains in this list originate from one sample, sequenced in a study of shared clonotypes between healthy human individuals. TCRdb's copy holds only in-frame clones and misses some; the assay was immunoSEQ multiplex PCR. Seen here are around 1.6 million clones, under 99% observed once, and the top ten hold around 0.45%. Specimen: naive CD4+ T cells sorted from blood. Documented subset: CD45RA+ positively selected. All receptors derive from a man younger than 45 in good health.

V gene TRBV18 combines with J gene TRBJ2-7; TRBD2 aligns across 10 bases. The J call may not be correct, given that the DNA end is closer to TRBJ2-1. The length of the CDR3 is 15 residues. Germline V gives CDR1 KGHSH, CDR2 LQKENI. The CDR3 nucleotides read TGTGCCAGCTCACCACTCGGTCCTAGCGGGAGCGAGCAGTTCTTC. This encodes CASSPLGPSGSEQFF.

The rearrangement uses TRBV9 and TRBJ1-4, with D uncertain. The CDR3 runs 15 residues. The V and J ends lost 3 bases and 7 bases respectively, with 16 bases between them. Germline assignment: CDR1 SGDLS and CDR2 YYNGEE. CDR3 sequence: CASSDGPWVSEKLFF. CDR3 bases: TGTGCCAGCAGCGACGGGCCATGGGTCTCTGAAAAACTGTTTTTT.

The chain has TRBV11-1 and TRBJ2-5; 10 positions match TRBD2. The trim removed 1 base at V and 0 bases at J, leaving 5 bases unmatched. The CDR3 has 17 residues. Germline CDR1 is SGHAT and CDR2 is FQDESV (reference sequence). As DNA, the CDR3 is TGTGCCAGCAGCTTAGGGAGTAGCGGGAGGTACCAAGAGACCCAGTACTTC. Its translation is CASSLGSSGRYQETQYF.

This chain connects TRBV7-9 to TRBJ2-7; the match to TRBD1 covers 8 bases. The germline V gene has CDR1 SEHNR and CDR2 FQNEAQ (reference sequence). This CDR3 region has 16 residues. V was pared by 1 base and J by 0 bases, with 5 bases of the junction left unmatched. The CDR3 nucleotides read TGTGCCAGCAGCTTAGTGGGACAGGCGATCTCCTACGAGCAGTACTTC. Amino acid sequence: CASSLVGQAISYEQYF.

J is TRBJ1-1 and V is TRBV29-1; D is unclear. This CDR3 has 15 amino acids. The V end lost 4 bases, the J end lost 2 bases, and 17 bases lay between the germline ends. CDR1 is SQVTM, CDR2 ANQGSEA, per germline. This CDR3 is CSVGTPGVLNTEAFF. DNA of the CDR3: TGCAGCGTTGGTACTCCCGGGGTCCTTAACACTGAAGCTTTCTTT.

The V gene is TRBV19, the J gene TRBJ2-3; D gene uncertain. The CDR3 contains 13 residues. Germline CDR1 is LNHDA and CDR2 is SQIVND (reference sequence). Trimming cost V 7 bases and J 0 bases, with 8 bases left between them. CDR3 nucleotide sequence: TGTGCCAGTACCCGTGCGAGCACAGATACGCAGTATTTT. Its protein is CASTRASTDTQYF.

CDR3 sequence: CAISESRPSSNQPQHF. DNA for the CDR3: TGTGCCATCAGTGAGTCGCGGCCAAGTAGCAATCAGCCCCAGCATTTT. The V and J genes are TRBV10-3 and TRBJ1-5; D gene ambiguous. CDR1 is ENHRY and CDR2 is SYGVKD in the germline V gene. V lost 0 bases, J lost 0 bases, and 9 bases lay in between. The CDR3 sequence is 16 residues long.

The genes are TRBV5-4 and TRBJ2-2, with 7 nucleotides matching TRBD2. CDR1 and CDR2 (germline): SGHNT, YYREEE (reference sequence). This CDR3 comprises 15 residues. V was pared by 0 bases and J by 5 bases, with 4 bases of the junction left unmatched. The CDR3 DNA is TGTGCCAGCAGCTTGGCGACTAGCATTACCGGGGAGCTGTTTTTT. This codes for CASSLATSITGELFF.

This sequence joins TRBV7-8 and TRBJ2-7, with 10 bases aligning to TRBD2. CDR3 length: 15 residues. CDR1 and CDR2 (germline): SGHVS, FQNEAQ. Germline trimming cut 5 bases from V and 6 bases from J; bases unmatched to any gene: 10. The CDR3 region has the DNA TGTGCCAGCAGCCCATCCCTAGCGGGAGCGGTCGAGCAGTACTTC. Translating it yields CASSPSLAGAVEQYF.